Only one count was recorded for the clone carrying this TCR beta chain. As yet, its antigen is unknown. MiXCR, run by TCRdb on the RT-PCR reads, gives a single entry per CDR3 protein. The profile shows hundreds of thousands of distinct CDR3 sequences, about 20% of them singletons. The sample belongs to a study of response to subunit inactivated influenza vaccine. Study-level findings and limits: Authors suggested seasonal influenza vaccinations each recruit few new T cells.

Trimming removed 6 bases from V and 6 bases from J, with 18 bases in between. Germline assignment: CDR1 SQVTM and CDR2 ANQGSEA. There are 13 residues in the CDR3. The source is a man between 50 and 70 years old who received an inactivated influenza vaccine. V gene TRBV29-1 combines with J gene TRBJ2-7; D not resolved. The specimen was PBMCs from blood, collected less than 22 months after vaccination. CDR3 in DNA: TGCAGCGTGGCCCAGGCAGTGGGTCTCGAGCAGTACTTC. Translation: CSVAQAVGLEQYF.